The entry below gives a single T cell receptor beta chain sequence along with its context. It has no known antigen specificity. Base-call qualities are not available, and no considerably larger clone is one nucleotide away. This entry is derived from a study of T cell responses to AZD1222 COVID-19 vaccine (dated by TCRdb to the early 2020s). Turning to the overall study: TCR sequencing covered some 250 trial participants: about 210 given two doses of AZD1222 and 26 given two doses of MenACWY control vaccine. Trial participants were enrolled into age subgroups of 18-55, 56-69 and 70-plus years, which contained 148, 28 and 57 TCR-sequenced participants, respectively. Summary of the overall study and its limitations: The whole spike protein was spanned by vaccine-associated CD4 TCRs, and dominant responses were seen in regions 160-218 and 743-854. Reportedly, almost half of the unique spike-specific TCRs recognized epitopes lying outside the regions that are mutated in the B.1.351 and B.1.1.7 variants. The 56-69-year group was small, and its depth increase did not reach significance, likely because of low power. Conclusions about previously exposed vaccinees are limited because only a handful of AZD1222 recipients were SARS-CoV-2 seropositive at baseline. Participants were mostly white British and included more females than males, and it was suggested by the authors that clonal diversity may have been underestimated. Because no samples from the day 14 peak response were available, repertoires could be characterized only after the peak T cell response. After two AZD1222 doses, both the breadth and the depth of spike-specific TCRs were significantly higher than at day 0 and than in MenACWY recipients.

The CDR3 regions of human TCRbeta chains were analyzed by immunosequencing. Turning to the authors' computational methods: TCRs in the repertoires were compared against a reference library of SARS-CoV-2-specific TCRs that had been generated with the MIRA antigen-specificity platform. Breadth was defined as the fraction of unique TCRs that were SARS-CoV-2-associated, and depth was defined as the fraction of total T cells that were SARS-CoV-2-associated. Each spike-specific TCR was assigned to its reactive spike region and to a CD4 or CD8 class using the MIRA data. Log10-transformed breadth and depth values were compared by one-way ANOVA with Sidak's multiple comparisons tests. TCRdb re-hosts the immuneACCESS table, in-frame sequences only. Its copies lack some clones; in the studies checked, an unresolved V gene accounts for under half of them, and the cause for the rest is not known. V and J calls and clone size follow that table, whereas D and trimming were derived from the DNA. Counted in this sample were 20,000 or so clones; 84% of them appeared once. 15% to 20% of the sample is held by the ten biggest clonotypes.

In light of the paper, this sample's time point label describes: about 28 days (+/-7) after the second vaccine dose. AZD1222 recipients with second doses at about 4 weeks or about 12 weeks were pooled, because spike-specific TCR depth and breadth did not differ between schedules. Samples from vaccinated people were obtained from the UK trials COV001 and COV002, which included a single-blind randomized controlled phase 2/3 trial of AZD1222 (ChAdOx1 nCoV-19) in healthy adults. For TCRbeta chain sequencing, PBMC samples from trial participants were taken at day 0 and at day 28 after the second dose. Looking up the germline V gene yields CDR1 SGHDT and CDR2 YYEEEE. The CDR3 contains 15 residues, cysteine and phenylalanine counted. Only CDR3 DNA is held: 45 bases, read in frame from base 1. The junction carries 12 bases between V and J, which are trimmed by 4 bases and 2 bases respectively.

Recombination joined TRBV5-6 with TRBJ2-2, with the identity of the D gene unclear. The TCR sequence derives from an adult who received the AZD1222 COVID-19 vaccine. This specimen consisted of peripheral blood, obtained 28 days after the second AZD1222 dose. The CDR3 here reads CASSPGPVNTGELFF. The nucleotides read TGTGCCAGCAGCCCGGGCCCTGTTAACACCGGGGAGCTGTTTTTT.